The clone carrying this TCR beta chain was seen only a few times. Its specificity is not known. The data are from a study of human T cells and chemical hapten exposure. The wider study: Alopecia areata, totalis or universalis affected patients, mainly female. Study-wide results and limits: DPC sensitization did not alter TCRs above 1 in 1000 frequency.

Individual cDNA molecules received unique molecular identifiers in the library. TCRdb reanalysed the RACE reads using MiXCR and keeps one entry per CDR3 protein. The data contain 150,000 to 200,000 distinct CDR3 sequences, around 30% of them singletons. Germline V gene data show CDR1 as SGHRS and CDR2 as YFSETQ. V was pared by 5 bases and J by 2 bases, with 18 bases of the junction left unmatched. There are 19 residues in the CDR3. Documented time point: pre-sensitization, week 0. Indicated treatment: therapeutic diphenylcyclopropenone sensitization with weekly scalp DPC. The template was total RNA from unfractionated whole blood.

This rearrangement joins TRBV5-1 to TRBJ2-3; the match to TRBD2 covers 9 bases. The source of this sequence is a woman under 40 with alopecia areata. Some clones in this sample may be carry-over from other donors' samples. Here the sequenced sample was whole blood, taken in connection with sensitization to the hapten diphenylcyclopropenone (DPC). CDR3 in DNA: TGCGCCAGCAGGCAGGGGGGACGACTAGCGGCGAGAAACACAGATACGCAGTATTTT. It codes for CASRQGGRLAARNTDTQYF.